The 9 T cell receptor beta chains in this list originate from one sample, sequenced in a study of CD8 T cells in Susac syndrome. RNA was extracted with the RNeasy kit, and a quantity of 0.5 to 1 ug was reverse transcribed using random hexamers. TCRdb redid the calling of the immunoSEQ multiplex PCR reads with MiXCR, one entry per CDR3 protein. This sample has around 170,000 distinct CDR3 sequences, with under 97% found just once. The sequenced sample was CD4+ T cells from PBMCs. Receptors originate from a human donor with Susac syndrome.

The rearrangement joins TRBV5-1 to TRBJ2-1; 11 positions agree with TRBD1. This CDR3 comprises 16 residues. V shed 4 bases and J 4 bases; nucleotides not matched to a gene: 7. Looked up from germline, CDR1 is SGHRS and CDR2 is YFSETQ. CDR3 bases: TGCGCCAGCAGCACGGCCGGGACAGGGGGATACAATGAGCAGTTCTTC. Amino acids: CASSTAGTGGYNEQFF.

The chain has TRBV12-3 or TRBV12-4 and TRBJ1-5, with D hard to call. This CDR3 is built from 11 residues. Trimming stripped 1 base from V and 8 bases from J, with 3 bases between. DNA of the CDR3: TGTGCCAGCAGTTTAGGAGAGCCCCAGCATTTT. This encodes CASSLGEPQHF.

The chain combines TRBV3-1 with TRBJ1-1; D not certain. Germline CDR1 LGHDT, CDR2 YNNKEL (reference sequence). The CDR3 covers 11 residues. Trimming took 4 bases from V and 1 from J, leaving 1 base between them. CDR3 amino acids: CASSRNTEAFF. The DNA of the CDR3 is TGTGCCAGCAGCCGGAACACTGAAGCTTTCTTT.

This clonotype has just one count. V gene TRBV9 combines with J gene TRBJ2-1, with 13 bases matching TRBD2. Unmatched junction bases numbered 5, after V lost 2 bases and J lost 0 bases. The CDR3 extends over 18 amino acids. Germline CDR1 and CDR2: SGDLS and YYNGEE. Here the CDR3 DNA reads TGTGCCAGCAGCGTTGGACTAGCGGGGGAGAGCTCCTACAATGAGCAGTTCTTC. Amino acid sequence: CASSVGLAGESSYNEQFF.

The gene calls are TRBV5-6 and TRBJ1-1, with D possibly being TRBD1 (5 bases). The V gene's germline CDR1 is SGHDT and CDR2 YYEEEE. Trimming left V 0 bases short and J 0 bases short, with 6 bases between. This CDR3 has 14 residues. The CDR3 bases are TGTGCCAGCAGCTTGGTACAGGTGAACACTGAAGCTTTCTTT. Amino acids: CASSLVQVNTEAFF.

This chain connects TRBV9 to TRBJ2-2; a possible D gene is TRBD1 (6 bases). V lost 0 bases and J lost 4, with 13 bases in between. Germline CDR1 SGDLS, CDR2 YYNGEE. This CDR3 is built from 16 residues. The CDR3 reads CASSVVLGGATGELFF. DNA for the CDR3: TGTGCCAGCAGCGTAGTTCTAGGGGGTGCCACCGGGGAGCTGTTTTTT.

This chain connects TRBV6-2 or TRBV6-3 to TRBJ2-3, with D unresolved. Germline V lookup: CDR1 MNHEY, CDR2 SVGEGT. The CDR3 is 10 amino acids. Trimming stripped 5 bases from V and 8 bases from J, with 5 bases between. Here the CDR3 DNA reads TGTGCCAGCAGTGACCTTACGCAGTATTTT. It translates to CASSDLTQYF.

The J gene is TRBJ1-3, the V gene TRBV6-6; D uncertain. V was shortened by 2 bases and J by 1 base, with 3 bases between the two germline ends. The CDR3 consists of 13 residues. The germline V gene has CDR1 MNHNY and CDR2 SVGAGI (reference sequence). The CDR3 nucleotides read TGTGCCAGCAGTTACAATTCTGGAAACACCATATATTTT. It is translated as CASSYNSGNTIYF.

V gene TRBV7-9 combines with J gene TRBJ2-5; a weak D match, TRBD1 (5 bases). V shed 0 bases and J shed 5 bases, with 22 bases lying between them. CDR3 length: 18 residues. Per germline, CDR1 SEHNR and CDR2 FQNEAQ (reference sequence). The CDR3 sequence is CASSLAGLPDPRTETQYF. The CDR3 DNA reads TGTGCCAGCAGCTTAGCGGGGCTACCCGATCCCCGGACCGAGACCCAGTACTTC. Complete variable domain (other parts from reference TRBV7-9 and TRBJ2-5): DTGVSQNPRHKITKRGQNVTFRCDPISEHNRLYWYRQTLGQGPEFLTYFQNEAQLEKSRLLSDRFSAERPKGSFSTLEIQRTEQGDSAMYLCASSLAGLPDPRTETQYFGPGTRLLVL.